This paragraph reports one T cell receptor (beta chain). The ends were cut back, 8 bases at V and 4 bases at J, with 20 bases in the middle. Germline CDR1 reads MNHEY; CDR2 reads SVGAGI. The CDR3 totals 15 residues. The data were obtained in a study of blood T cell repertoires in COVID-19. Study-wide context: The United States, Italy and Spain supplied acute and convalescent COVID-19 samples. The cDNA or gDNA used as material had been derived from T cells, B-cell-depleted T cells, or PBMCs.

The authors' processing: Reference gene primer amplification gave nucleated cell count estimates. Using immunoSEQ multiplex PCR, the repertoire was profiled, and TCRdb retains in-frame clones only, with some absent. Clone size and the V and J calls come from that table; the DNA yielded D and trimming. Altogether 250,000 to 300,000 clones are present, 75% to 90% being singletons, with the ten largest covering about 9.4%. Seattle patient enrollment occurred during active infection, with longitudinal follow-up thereafter. This chain connects TRBV6-5 to TRBJ1-2, with TRBD1 as a possible D gene (5 bases). The sequenced sample consisted of peripheral blood. The TCR was taken from a woman in her 70s with COVID-19, enrolled during active disease. CDR3 amino acids: CASAPGYGGVYGYTF. In DNA form, the CDR3 reads TGTGCCAGCGCCCCCGGATACGGGGGAGTCTATGGCTACACCTTC.